The rows below give T cell receptor beta chains drawn from one sample of a study of prognosis after radiotherapy for stage I lung cancer. TCRdb processed the multiplex PCR reads anew with MiXCR; each CDR3 protein has one entry. This repertoire shows approximately 31,000 distinct CDR3 sequences, about half found once; its top ten account for 16%. Sample: PBMCs, taken before or after stereotactic body radiation therapy (not recorded which). These receptors were taken from a donor aged 50 or older with non-small cell lung cancer. Both conserved end residues are part of each CDR3. A D gene is named only where the DNA matches it firmly. Size is stated for part of the rows, as once, few or many counts, or as a class when the clone is expanded.

>TRBV3-1|TRBJ2-6|-|14|many
CASSRGSGANVLTF
TGTGCCAGCAGTCGGGGCTCTGGGGCCAACGTCCTGACTTTC
>TRBV10-3|TRBJ2-7|TRBD1|12|many
CAISGTGGEQYF
TGTGCCATCAGTGGGACAGGGGGCGAGCAGTACTTC
>TRBV18|TRBJ2-3|-|13|-
CASSPTVSDTQYF
TGTGCCAGCTCACCCACAGTTTCAGATACGCAGTATTTT
>TRBV11-1|TRBJ1-1|-|13|-
CASSLYLNTEAFF
TGTGCCAGCAGCTTATACCTGAACACTGAAGCTTTCTTT
>TRBV6-5|TRBJ2-3|TRBD1|22|-
CASSYSMGQGSTGVTVADTQYF
TGTGCCAGCAGTTACTCGATGGGACAGGGAAGTACAGGCGTTACTGTCGCAGATACGCAGTATTTT
>TRBV7-3|TRBJ2-1|TRBD2|15|many
CASSTSSGRASEQFF
TGTGCCAGCAGCACGTCTAGCGGGAGGGCCAGTGAGCAGTTCTTC
>TRBV7-3|TRBJ2-5|-|14|-
CASSLNQGSGTQYF
TGTGCCAGCAGCTTAAATCAGGGTTCGGGGACCCAGTACTTC
>TRBV5-1|TRBJ1-6|-|16|-
CASSLVESGYNSPLHF
TGCGCCAGCAGCTTGGTGGAGTCCGGTTATAATTCACCCCTCCACTTT
>TRBV6-2/TRBV6-3|TRBJ1-6|TRBD1|13|-
CASRQTGGSPLHF
TGTGCCAGCAGGCAGACAGGGGGATCACCCCTCCACTTT
>TRBV24-1|TRBJ2-1|-|17|-
CATSLGGAPAPLNEQFF
TGTGCCACCAGCCTTGGGGGCGCGCCAGCTCCGCTCAATGAGCAGTTCTTC
>TRBV12-5|TRBJ2-3|TRBD1|14|many
CASGWGQGADTQYF
TGTGCTAGTGGTTGGGGACAGGGTGCAGATACGCAGTATTTT
>TRBV19|TRBJ2-5|-|16|once
CASGPGLLYHQETQYF
TGTGCCAGTGGCCCCGGACTTCTTTACCACCAAGAGACCCAGTACTTC
>TRBV7-2|TRBJ1-1|-|12|many
CASSATGLEAFF
TGTGCCAGCAGCGCCACAGGACTTGAAGCTTTCTTT
>TRBV7-2|TRBJ2-7|-|17|-
CASSLSLPGGCSYEQYF
TGTGCCAGCAGCTTAAGCCTCCCTGGTGGGTGCTCCTACGAGCAGTACTTC
>TRBV19|TRBJ2-7|TRBD1|18|many
CATPPEGNGTGGTYEQYF
TGTGCCACCCCCCCCGAGGGTAACGGGACAGGGGGAACCTACGAGCAGTACTTC
>TRBV12-3/TRBV12-4|TRBJ2-7|-|14|-
CASSPLGVIYEQYF
TGTGCCAGCAGTCCCTTGGGCGTGATCTACGAGCAGTACTTC
>TRBV19|TRBJ1-5|-|16|many
CASSPTGRGSNQPQHF
TGTGCCAGTAGTCCTACAGGAAGGGGTAGCAATCAGCCCCAGCATTTT
>TRBV25-1|TRBJ1-1|TRBD1|14|many
CASSDPRGGVEAFF
TGTGCCAGCAGTGACCCCAGGGGGGGGGTCGAAGCTTTCTTT
>TRBV6-2/TRBV6-3|TRBJ2-7|-|12|medium-sized
CASSEYGYEQYF
TGTGCCAGCAGTGAATACGGGTACGAGCAGTACTTC
>TRBV2|TRBJ1-1|-|15|once
CASSVRREGNTEAFF
TGTGCCAGCAGTGTTAGAAGGGAGGGGAACACTGAAGCTTTCTTT
>TRBV12-3/TRBV12-4|TRBJ2-1|-|14|-
CARRRGRLGYEQFF
TGTGCCAGAAGAAGGGGCAGGTTGGGATATGAGCAGTTCTTC
>TRBV7-2|TRBJ1-5|-|15|many
CASSLAGFGNQPQHF
TGTGCCAGCAGCTTAGCAGGTTTCGGCAATCAGCCCCAGCATTTT
>TRBV12-3/TRBV12-4|TRBJ1-3|-|16|-
CASSLTIAVLGNTIYF
TGTGCCAGCAGTTTAACGATTGCTGTGTTAGGGAACACCATATATTTT
>TRBV5-6|TRBJ2-6|-|17|many
CASSLLGEKSGANVLTF
TGTGCCAGCAGCTTGTTAGGGGAGAAATCTGGGGCCAACGTCCTGACTTTC
>TRBV5-1|TRBJ2-1|-|15|-
CASSSQRGAYNEQFF
TGCGCCAGCAGCTCTCAACGGGGAGCCTACAATGAGCAGTTCTTC
>TRBV7-2|TRBJ2-2|-|15|many
CASSLVMAADGELFF
TGTGCCAGCAGCTTAGTGATGGCGGCGGACGGGGAGCTGTTTTTT
>TRBV28|TRBJ2-7|-|16|-
CASSLVALFLGQGQYF
TGTGCCAGCAGTTTGGTCGCACTCTTCCTGGGGCAAGGGCAGTACTTC
>TRBV30|TRBJ2-7|-|14|-
CAWSPRCFLYEQYF
TGTGCCTGGAGCCCGAGGTGTTTCCTCTACGAGCAGTACTTC
>TRBV20-1|TRBJ2-7|TRBD2|14|-
CSAPMWTSGYEQYF
TGCAGTGCTCCGATGTGGACTAGCGGCTACGAGCAGTACTTC
>TRBV20-1|TRBJ2-7|-|13|many
CSARKDRAYEQYF
TGCAGTGCTAGAAAAGACCGAGCCTACGAGCAGTACTTC
>TRBV11-2|TRBJ1-6|TRBD1|17|-
CVSSRRTGGASNSPLHF
TGTGTCAGCAGCCGACGGACAGGGGGCGCAAGTAATTCACCCCTCCACTTT
>TRBV18|TRBJ1-5|-|14|many
CATTGGTSNQPQHF
TGTGCCACCACGGGGGGGACAAGCAATCAGCCCCAGCATTTT
>TRBV28|TRBJ1-1|-|12|-
CAITPGRAEAFF
TGTGCCATCACCCCTGGCAGGGCGGAAGCTTTCTTT
>TRBV12-3/TRBV12-4|TRBJ1-3|-|13|many
CASTYSTGNTIYF
TGTGCCAGCACCTACTCTACTGGAAACACCATATATTTT
>TRBV7-8|TRBJ2-7|-|14|many
CASSLAGGPYEQYF
TGTGCCAGCAGCTTAGCGGGGGGCCCCTACGAGCAGTACTTC
>TRBV9|TRBJ2-2|TRBD2|16|medium-sized
CASSAPGTSNSGELFF
TGTGCCAGCAGCGCACCCGGGACTAGCAATAGCGGGGAGCTGTTTTTT
>TRBV4-2|TRBJ2-7|-|14|many
CASSQAAGRYEQYF
TGTGCCAGCAGCCAAGCGGCGGGACGATACGAGCAGTACTTC
>TRBV5-1|TRBJ2-7|-|13|-
CASIPVASYEQYF
TGCGCCAGCATCCCGGTGGCCTCCTACGAGCAGTACTTC
>TRBV5-6|TRBJ2-2|-|16|many
CASSRGGFMNTGELFF
TGTGCCAGCAGCCGTGGGGGTTTTATGAACACCGGGGAGCTGTTTTTT
>TRBV6-1|TRBJ2-1|TRBD1|15|-
CASTPRTGESNDQFF
TGTGCCAGCACCCCTCGGACAGGTGAGAGCAATGATCAGTTCTTC